This T cell receptor beta chain was obtained from a study of patients and donors after allogeneic stem cell transplantation. TCRdb reanalysed the RT-PCR reads using MiXCR and keeps one entry per CDR3 protein. The sample consists of about 160,000 distinct CDR3 sequences, roughly 22% of them appearing once. There are 16 residues in the CDR3. Trimming took off 0 bases at V and 3 bases at J, with 15 bases between the two ends. Germline-derived CDR1 and CDR2 are SGHKS and YYEKEE (reference sequence). The specimen sequenced was blood, either unsorted or a sorted T cell fraction (not recorded which). The chain carries TRBV5-5 and TRBJ1-1, with D possibly TRBD1 on 6 matching bases. This sequence was found in a human donor who was either an allogeneic HSCT recipient or a stem cell or donor lymphocyte infusion donor (not recorded which). It is not recorded whose cells these are; they may come from a transplant donor. The CDR3 coding sequence is TGTGCCAGCAGCTTGGATTGGAACAGGGCTGACACTGAAGCTTTCTTT. Translating it yields CASSLDWNRADTEAFF.